This TCR beta chain was identified in a study of PD-1 blockade in classical Hodgkin lymphoma (dated by TCRdb to 2018 to 2021). Regarding the complete study: The study used CyTOF and TCR beta sequencing to define a peripheral blood immune signature of response to PD-1 blockade in classical Hodgkin lymphoma. What the research found in general, with its limitations: The study was limited to a single clinical trial cohort, and causes of repertoire differences, possibly disease activity or prior therapy, remained undefined. Baseline TCR diversity was reported to be lower in newly diagnosed patients than in healthy donors and to be lower still in relapsed/refractory patients.

The Qiagen DNeasy kit was used to extract genomic DNA from unsorted PBMCs and from the negatively selected CD4+ and CD8+ fractions. Using primers that anneal to V and J segments, immunoSEQ multiplex PCR amplified the TCR beta CDR3 regions. A synthetic immune receptor repertoire was used to minimize amplification bias, and any residual bias was removed computationally once sequencing was done. In the source study's methods: Custom Python scripts were used to quantify repertoire diversity as the Shannon entropy index. Unsorted, CD4+ and CD8+ repertoires were examined separately, except in combined analyses, for which CD4+ and CD8+ sequences were merged in silico. TCRdb stores this immuneACCESS table with in-frame sequences only. Part of the clones is absent; in the studies checked, under half of the shortfall reflects unresolved V genes, and no reason is known for the rest. V and J calls and clone size are those listed in that table; D and trimming were worked out from the DNA. The sample table lists approximately 45,000 clones, approximately 91% of them with a count of one. The ten largest clones capture approximately 4.9% of the sample.

The time point label for this specimen denotes: newly diagnosed, previously untreated cHL patient sample. As a comparison group for the relapsed/refractory trial patients, PBMCs were sequenced from patients with newly diagnosed, previously untreated classical Hodgkin lymphoma. Peripheral blood was collected in 8 mL Vacutainer Cell Preparation Tubes, from which PBMCs were isolated by centrifugation and then cryopreserved. With regard to this clone: Its antigen is not yet known. No base quality information exists; no much larger clone differs at one position.

In the germline V gene (reference sequence), CDR1 corresponds to MNHNY and CDR2 to SVGAGI. V has 5 bases trimmed and J has 7 bases trimmed; junction bases matching no gene number 11. Inclusive of the bounding cysteine and phenylalanine, the CDR3 is 15 residues long. Here the CDR3 DNA is all that survives: 45 bases in frame from base 1. This TCR was sampled from a human donor with classical Hodgkin lymphoma. The chain uses TRBV6-6 and TRBJ2-5; 9 bases in between match TRBD1. The sequenced material came from peripheral blood mononuclear cells (PBMCs). The sequenced DNA is TGTGCCAGCAGTCGGGACAGGGCCAGGCCAGGGACCCAGTACTTC. Its translation reads: CASSRDRARPGTQYF.